These 26 T cell receptor beta chains share one sample of origin, sequenced in a study of blood T cell repertoires in COVID-19. This table comes from immunoSEQ multiplex PCR, and its TCRdb copy is limited to in-frame clones, with some not included. The repertoire consists of some 60,000 clones, with around nine tenths occurring once and the leading ten covering roughly 0.94%. Sequenced material: peripheral blood. The receptor source for this set is a man in his 70s with acute or convalescent COVID-19.

The gene calls are TRBV6-5 and TRBJ2-3; a possible D gene is TRBD1 (5 bases). Germline V gives CDR1 MNHEY, CDR2 SVGAGI. Trimming shortened V by 6 bases and J by 4 bases, and 11 bases separated the two germline ends. This CDR3 is built from 13 residues. In DNA form, the CDR3 reads TGTGCCAGCAGACCGAGCAGGGCAGATACGCAGTATTTT. This codes for CASRPSRADTQYF.

This chain joins TRBV3-1 (or the pseudogene TRBV3-2) and TRBJ2-1, with a weak D call TRBD2 (7 bases). The CDR3 is made up of 14 amino acids. Germline lookup yields CDR1 LGHDT and CDR2 YNNKEL (reference sequence). V lost 10 bases and J lost 8, with 21 bases in between. CDR3 region: CATGGLGGGDEQFF. CDR3 DNA: TGTGCCACCGGGGGGCTGGGGGGAGGAGATGAGCAGTTCTTC.

The count of this clone is one. V is TRBV18 and J is TRBJ1-5; 7 nucleotides match TRBD1. V dropped 3 bases and J dropped 6; count of bases not matched to a gene: 8. Germline values: CDR1 KGHSH, CDR2 LQKENI. CDR3 length: 15 residues. As DNA, the CDR3 is TGTGCCAGCTCACCGACTACAGGGGCTGTTCAGCCCCAGCATTTT. Residues: CASSPTTGAVQPQHF.

CDR3 coding DNA: TGTGCCAGCAGCCACGACAGCCGCTATGGCTACACCTTC. Amino acid sequence: CASSHDSRYGYTF. The V call is TRBV3-1 (or the pseudogene TRBV3-2), the J call TRBJ1-2; D perhaps matches TRBD1 (5 bases). V lost 3 bases and J 4 bases, leaving 9 bases between the germline ends. The CDR3 sequence is 13 residues long. Germline loops: CDR1 LGHDT, CDR2 YNNKEL (reference sequence).

This clone was recorded only once. The chain has TRBV11-3 and TRBJ2-3; D may be TRBD2 (5 bases). Trimming left V 0 bases short and J 3 bases short, with 7 bases between. This CDR3 region has 14 residues. Germline V gene data show CDR1 as SGHNT and CDR2 as YENEEA. CDR3: CASSLDPGTDTQYF. CDR3 sequence (DNA): TGTGCCAGCAGCTTAGATCCGGGGACAGATACGCAGTATTTT.

The chain is built from TRBV5-4 and TRBJ2-3; the match to TRBD2 covers 11 bases. Trimming at V came to 6 bases and at J to 2 bases, leaving 8 bases not matched to a gene. This CDR3 is 16 amino acids long. Germline CDR1 and CDR2: SGHNT and YYREEE (reference sequence). CDR3 residues: CASTTLAGGFTDTQYF. The CDR3 DNA sequence: TGTGCCAGCACCACCTTAGCGGGAGGGTTCACAGATACGCAGTATTTT.

This chain joins TRBV29-1 and TRBJ2-5; a possible D gene is TRBD2 (5 bases). The CDR3 runs to 12 residues. The V end lost 7 bases, the J end lost 2 bases, and 11 bases lay between the germline ends. Germline CDR1 SQVTM, CDR2 ANQGSEA. The CDR3 spells CSAGNPQETQYF. Written as DNA, the CDR3 is TGCAGCGCCGGGAACCCTCAAGAGACCCAGTACTTC.

This chain links TRBV13 with TRBJ1-2, with D perhaps matching TRBD1 (6 bases). Trimming removed 2 bases at V and 5 bases at J, with 15 bases between. The CDR3 is 15 residues long. Germline-derived CDR1 and CDR2 are PRHDT and FYEKMQ (reference sequence). The chain's CDR3 is CASSLLQDSLYGYTF. The CDR3 DNA follows: TGTGCCAGCAGCTTACTCCAGGACAGTCTTTATGGCTACACCTTC.

V is TRBV18 and J is TRBJ1-1; D is unresolved. V was cut by 6 bases and J by 5 bases, with 10 bases left in between. Germline V gene sequence: CDR1 KGHSH, CDR2 LQKENI. The CDR3 length is 12 residues. CDR3 amino acids: CASSRLGTEAFF. CDR3 bases: TGTGCCAGCTCTCGTCTAGGTACTGAAGCTTTCTTT.

The chain has TRBV12-5 and TRBJ1-6; 8 positions match TRBD1. CDR3 size: 15 residues. The germline gives CDR1 LGHNT, CDR2 FRNRAP. Germline trimming cut 4 bases from V and 9 bases from J; bases unmatched to any gene: 8. Here the CDR3 reads CASGSDRAYSSPLHF. The CDR3 DNA reads TGTGCTAGTGGTTCGGACAGGGCGTATTCTTCACCCCTCCACTTT. Supplemented by reference TRBV12-5 and TRBJ1-6, the full variable domain reads DARVTQTPRHKVTEMGQEVTMRCQPILGHNTVFWYRQTMMQGLELLAYFRNRAPLDDSGMPKDRFSAEMPDATLATLKIQPSEPRDSAVYFCASGSDRAYSSPLHFGNGTRLTVT.

The rearrangement links TRBV29-1 to TRBJ2-7, with 7 bases that match TRBD1. Trimming removed 6 bases from V and 2 bases from J; junction bases left unmatched: 4. Germline V lookup: CDR1 SQVTM, CDR2 ANQGSEA. This CDR3 spans 12 amino acids. Written as DNA, the CDR3 is TGCAGCGTGGAGACAGGGACCTACGAGCAGTACTTC. This gives the protein CSVETGTYEQYF.

Regarding this clone: Other DNA sequences within the sample encode an identical CDR3. This chain joins TRBV6-5 and TRBJ1-2; 7 nucleotides agree with TRBD1. V gave up 2 bases and J gave up 4 bases; unmatched junction bases: 1. The germline V gene encodes CDR1 MNHEY and CDR2 SVGAGI. This CDR3 is 13 amino acids long. The CDR3 loop reads CASSYRDSYGYTF. In DNA, the CDR3 is TGTGCCAGCAGTTACCGGGACAGCTATGGCTACACCTTC.

The sample holds a few counts of this clone. This chain links TRBV2 with TRBJ2-3, with unresolved D. The CDR3 consists of 15 residues. Trimming pared 6 bases from V and 2 bases from J, leaving 15 bases between. From germline, CDR1 is SNHLY and CDR2 FYNNEI. CDR3 DNA sequence: TGTGCCAGCAGGGTTGCCGAACTAAACACAGATACGCAGTATTTT. Its translation is CASRVAELNTDTQYF.

The V and J genes are TRBV6-1 and TRBJ1-1; 8 nucleotides align to TRBD1. The CDR3 extends over 13 amino acids. Unmatched junction bases numbered 5, after V lost 1 base and J lost 10 bases. The germline V gene has CDR1 MNHNS and CDR2 SASEGT. As DNA, the CDR3 is TGTGCCAGCAGTGAAGACAGGGGGAGCGGAGCTTTCTTT. The encoded protein is CASSEDRGSGAFF.

This clone appeared once. This chain uses TRBV6-5 with TRBJ1-3, with TRBD1 matching 7 bases. The V gene end was trimmed by 6 bases and the J gene end by 0 bases; junction bases not matched to a gene: 5. The germline V gene encodes CDR1 MNHEY and CDR2 SVGAGI. This CDR3 comprises 15 residues. For the CDR3, the DNA is TGTGCCAGCAGGCCACAGGGGTCCTCTGGAAACACCATATATTTT. Translation: CASRPQGSSGNTIYF.

V usage is TRBV5-1 and J usage is TRBJ2-4; a weak D match, TRBD1 (6 bases). Germline-derived CDR1 and CDR2 are SGHRS and YFSETQ. The length of the CDR3 is 14 residues. The V gene lost 6 bases and the J gene lost 7 bases, with 17 bases spanning the gap. The CDR3, as DNA: TGCGCCAGCATGGGGGTAGGGGGATCGAACATTCAGTACTTC. This sequence encodes CASMGVGGSNIQYF.

The rearrangement links TRBV25-1 to TRBJ1-2; D is possibly TRBD1 (5 bases). Germline lookup yields CDR1 MGHDK and CDR2 SYGVNS. The CDR3 is 12 amino acids. V shed 7 bases and J shed 8 bases, with 14 bases lying between them. CDR3 region: CASTPGLGGYTF. For the CDR3, the DNA is TGTGCCAGCACCCCAGGGTTAGGAGGCTACACCTTC.

This chain joins TRBV19 and TRBJ1-6; the match to TRBD1 covers 10 bases. The CDR3 totals 15 residues. V dropped 5 bases and J dropped 6; count of bases not matched to a gene: 4. CDR1 is LNHDA, CDR2 SQIVND, per germline (reference sequence). The CDR3 DNA sequence: TGTGCCAGTAGTCCGGACAGGGGGTCTAATTCACCCCTCCACTTT. This gives the protein CASSPDRGSNSPLHF.

The chain joins TRBV19 to TRBJ2-5, with D possibly being TRBD1 (6 bases). Germline V gene lookup returns CDR1 LNHDA and CDR2 SQIVND (reference sequence). Trimming shortened V by 6 bases and J by 2 bases, and 13 bases separated the two germline ends. This CDR3 region has 14 residues. For the CDR3, the DNA is TGTGCCAGTAGGGACACAGGGAGACAAGAGACCCAGTACTTC. Its translation is CASRDTGRQETQYF. The complete variable domain, with remaining parts taken from reference TRBV19 and TRBJ2-5, reads DGGITQSPKYLFRKEGQNVTLSCEQNLNHDAMYWYRQDPGQGLRLIYYSQIVNDFQKGDIAEGYSVSREKKESFPLTVTSAQKNPTAFYLCASRDTGRQETQYFGPGTRLLVL.

The rearrangement uses TRBV19 and TRBJ2-7, with TRBD2 as a possible D gene (6 bases). V lost 5 bases and J 3 bases, leaving 17 bases between the germline ends. Germline values: CDR1 LNHDA, CDR2 SQIVND (reference sequence). The CDR3 covers 15 residues. CDR3 in amino acids: CASSYGRDGDYEQYF. CDR3 nucleotides: TGTGCCAGTAGTTATGGGCGGGATGGCGACTACGAGCAGTACTTC.

This sequence joins TRBV18 and TRBJ2-7, with D hard to call. With 1 base removed from V and 3 bases from J, the gap between germline ends came to 10 bases. Germline V gene sequence: CDR1 KGHSH, CDR2 LQKENI. CDR3 length: 14 amino acids. CDR3 DNA: TGTGCCAGCTCACCACGAGAACTAAGCTACGAGCAGTACTTC. This translates into CASSPRELSYEQYF.

This clone was seen more than once but under ten times. This chain uses TRBV6-1 with TRBJ1-1; the D gene is possibly TRBD1 (5 bases). Trimming removed 3 bases at V and 11 bases at J, with 13 bases between. There are 12 residues in the CDR3. CDR1 MNHNS and CDR2 SASEGT come from the germline V gene. As DNA, the CDR3 is TGTGCCAGCAGTGACCCAAATCGGGGGGCTTTCTTT. Residues: CASSDPNRGAFF.

V usage is TRBV6-4 and J usage is TRBJ2-7; D perhaps matches TRBD2 (5 bases). Per the germline V gene, CDR1 is MRHNA and CDR2 is SNTAGT. The CDR3 is 14 residues long. Trimming took off 6 bases at V and 2 bases at J, with 14 bases between the two ends. In DNA, the CDR3 is TGTGCCAGCAGGAAGGGAGCGGAGGCCTACGAGCAGTACTTC. Translation: CASRKGAEAYEQYF.

V usage is TRBV5-4 and J usage is TRBJ2-1, with 10 bases identical to TRBD1. This CDR3 spans 14 amino acids. Per germline, CDR1 SGHNT and CDR2 YYREEE (reference sequence). With 4 bases clipped from V and 6 bases from J, the junction kept 4 bases outside the gene matches. CDR3 nucleotides: TGTGCCAGCAGCCTTCGGGACAGGGGCAATGAGCAGTTCTTC. Its translation: CASSLRDRGNEQFF.

The gene calls are TRBV5-8 and TRBJ1-4; TRBD1 is a possible D gene (5 bases). The CDR3 runs to 14 residues. V lost 1 base, J lost 6 bases, and 10 bases lay in between. Germline V CDR1 and CDR2: SGHTS, YDEGEE. The CDR3 DNA sequence: TGTGCCAGCAGCTTGAGGGGTATATATGAAAAACTGTTTTTT. Translation: CASSLRGIYEKLFF.

The chain combines TRBV6-5 with TRBJ2-7; weak D call: TRBD2 (6 bases). There are 15 residues in the CDR3. Trimming removed 4 bases from V and 0 bases from J, with 13 bases in between. Germline lookup yields CDR1 MNHEY and CDR2 SVGAGI. CDR3 nucleotides: TGTGCCAGCAGTTCACAGCGGGTGAGCTCCTACGAGCAGTACTTC. This codes for CASSSQRVSSYEQYF.